This T cell receptor beta chain was profiled in a study of vaccination effects on CD4 cells after COVID-19. The trim removed 8 bases at V and 2 bases at J, leaving 8 bases unmatched. The CDR3 contains 15 residues. From germline, CDR1 is ENHRY and CDR2 SYGVKD. Study-wide findings and caveats: There was marked clonal contraction among infection- and vaccine-induced clones late after vaccination.

In the case of this clone: Antigen unknown.

Only in-frame clones appear in the TCRdb table, and some are missing; sequencing was by immunoSEQ multiplex PCR. The repertoire holds some 17,000 clones, with less than 85% as singletons. Pools of viral peptides were used by the ViraFEST assay to expand antigen-specific CD4+ T cells ahead of sequencing. Once cultured for more than nine days, the cells underwent separation to obtain CD4+ T cells. This person's SARS-CoV-2 infection, confirmed by PCR, occurred between March and December 2020. Of the BNT162b2 and mRNA-1273 vaccines, participants received two doses of one or the other. Sequenced here: CD4+ T cells from PBMCs cultured with SARS-CoV-2 spike peptides, sampled after COVID-19 vaccination. This chain joins TRBV10-3 and TRBJ2-3; TRBD2 matches 9 bases. This clonotype was obtained from a human donor who had a prior SARS-CoV-2 infection. Written as DNA, the CDR3 is TGTGCCATCCTAGCGGGGAAAGACTACACAGATACGCAGTATTTT. This codes for CAILAGKDYTDTQYF.